This T cell receptor (beta chain) derives from a study of graft-versus-host responses after intestinal transplantation. A note on this clone: The antigen is unknown.

Study-level points and caveats: Elevated graft-versus-host to host-versus-graft clonal ratios in allografts were recorded for patients with graft-donor T cell macrochimerism.

The CDR3 runs 16 residues. V gave up 1 base and J gave up 2 bases, with 14 bases separating them. Germline V CDR1 and CDR2: LGHNA, YNFKEQ. Libraries were prepared by immunoSEQ multiplex PCR; TCRdb keeps only in-frame clonotypes and omits some of them. The sample lists 70,000 to 95,000 clones, over 80% occurring once. This chain joins TRBV4-2 and TRBJ2-5; possible D gene TRBD2, 6 bases. Specimen: unstimulated CD8+ T cells sorted from spleen or lymph node cells, collected before transplant. The sequence was obtained from a human donor who was the organ donor for an intestinal transplant. CDR3 in amino acids: CASSQGFGTPQETQYF. CDR3 nucleotide sequence: TGTGCCAGCAGCCAAGGTTTCGGGACTCCTCAAGAGACCCAGTACTTC.